Detailed here is one TCR beta chain. Its specificity is not known. 60 Vbeta and 13 Jbeta primers were used in PCR. Method: immunoSEQ multiplex PCR; TCRdb's copy keeps in-frame clones and lacks some. This sample has more than 90,000 clones, with around 77% found just once. V dropped 6 bases and J dropped 7 bases, with 21 bases sitting between them. The CDR3 has 16 amino acids. Germline loops: CDR1 SGHAT, CDR2 FQDESV (reference sequence). The entry originates in a study of cytomegalovirus exposure and HLA in healthy donors. Study-level points and caveats: Analysis performed later showed TCR beta chains linked to HLA being more clonally expanded than equally common others.

Sequencing was performed on PBMCs. The rearrangement joins TRBV11-1 to TRBJ2-2; perhaps TRBD2 as D (7 bases). This clonotype was obtained from a female donor in good health and CMV-seronegative. The chain's CDR3 is CASRASTRGAGGELFF. The DNA for the CDR3 is TGTGCCAGCAGAGCTTCGACCCGGGGGGCGGGCGGGGAGCTGTTTTTT.